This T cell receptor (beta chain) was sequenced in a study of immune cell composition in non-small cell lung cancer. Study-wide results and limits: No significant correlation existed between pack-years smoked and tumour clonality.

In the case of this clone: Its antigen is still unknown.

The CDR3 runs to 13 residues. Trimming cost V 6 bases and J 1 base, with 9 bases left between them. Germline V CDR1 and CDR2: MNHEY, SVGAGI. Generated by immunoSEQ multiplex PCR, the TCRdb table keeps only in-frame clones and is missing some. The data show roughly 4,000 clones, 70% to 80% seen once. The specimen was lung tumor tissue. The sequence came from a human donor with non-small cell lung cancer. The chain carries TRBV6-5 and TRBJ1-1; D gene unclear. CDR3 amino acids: CASSDMENTEAFF. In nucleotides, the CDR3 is TGTGCCAGCAGCGACATGGAGAACACTGAAGCTTTCTTT.